Shown below are 30 T cell receptor beta chains from a single sample sequenced in a study of blood T cell repertoires in COVID-19. Using immunoSEQ multiplex PCR, the repertoire was profiled, and TCRdb retains in-frame clones only, with some absent. The sample lists about 270,000 clones, about 88% occurring once. The sample comprised PBMCs or T cells enriched from blood (not recorded which). The receptors originated from a woman between 45 and 60 years old who had recovered from COVID-19.

V usage is TRBV5-4 and J usage is TRBJ2-2; 7 positions match TRBD1. Unmatched junction bases numbered 10, after V lost 5 bases and J lost 3 bases. Per germline, CDR1 SGHNT and CDR2 YYREEE (reference sequence). CDR3 length: 16 amino acids. CDR3 in amino acids: CASRSSDRTDTGELFF. In nucleotides, the CDR3 is TGTGCCAGCAGGTCGTCGGACAGGACCGACACCGGGGAGCTGTTTTTT.

The chain has TRBV30 and TRBJ2-1, with 8 bases fitting TRBD1. CDR3 length equals 15 residues. Germline values: CDR1 GTSNPN, CDR2 SVGIG (reference sequence). After removal of 2 bases from V and 7 bases from J, the junction contained 10 bases not matched to a gene. Here the CDR3 DNA reads TGTGCCTGGAGTCAGGACAGGGACCCCGTAAATGAGCAGTTCTTC. Its translation is CAWSQDRDPVNEQFF.

The rearrangement links TRBV24-1 to TRBJ1-5, with a possible D match to TRBD1 (6 bases). CDR3 length: 14 residues. In germline, CDR1 is KGHDR, CDR2 SFDVKD. V lost 7 bases and J lost 7, with 16 bases in between. CDR3 coding DNA: TGTGCCACCAGGGCCGCGGGGGCTGGGCAGCCCCAGCATTTT. It translates to CATRAAGAGQPQHF.

The rearrangement uses TRBV7-2 and TRBJ2-1; 7 nucleotides line up with TRBD2. V was clipped by 2 bases and J by 4 bases; unmatched bases: 5. Germline-derived CDR1 and CDR2 are SGHTA and FQGNSA. There are 15 residues in the CDR3. CDR3 protein: CASSLQLAAYNEQFF. CDR3 in DNA: TGTGCCAGCAGCTTACAGCTAGCGGCTTACAATGAGCAGTTCTTC.

The chain recombines TRBV2 with TRBJ1-5; D gene uncertain. Per germline, CDR1 SNHLY and CDR2 FYNNEI. The CDR3 spans 15 residues. Trimming took 6 bases from V and 0 from J, leaving 12 bases between them. CDR3 loop: CASRGQVDSNQPQHF. The DNA of the CDR3 is TGTGCCAGCAGGGGCCAGGTCGATAGCAATCAGCCCCAGCATTTT.

V is TRBV9 and J is TRBJ2-1, with D possibly being TRBD2 (6 bases). The V gene lost 1 base and the J gene lost 0 bases, with 8 bases spanning the gap. Germline V gene sequence: CDR1 SGDLS, CDR2 YYNGEE. The CDR3 runs to 15 residues. The CDR3: CASSVRDFSYNEQFF. The CDR3 DNA follows: TGTGCCAGCAGCGTACGGGACTTCTCCTACAATGAGCAGTTCTTC.

J is TRBJ1-2 and V is TRBV28, with TRBD1 as a possible D gene (6 bases). The V and J ends lost 2 bases and 4 bases respectively, with 14 bases between them. There are 15 residues in the CDR3. Germline CDR1 and CDR2: MDHEN and SYDVKM. The CDR3 spells CASSLTSPGVYGYTF. CDR3 nucleotide sequence: TGTGCCAGCAGTTTAACTTCGCCAGGGGTCTATGGCTACACCTTC.

The chain combines TRBV18 with TRBJ2-7; 9 bases agree with TRBD2. CDR1 is KGHSH and CDR2 is LQKENI in the germline V gene. The CDR3 covers 15 residues. After removal of 3 bases from V and 4 bases from J, the junction contained 7 bases not matched to a gene. The CDR3 nucleotides are TGTGCCAGCTCACCTAAAGCGGGAGGTACTTACGAGCAGTACTTC. As protein: CASSPKAGGTYEQYF.

V and J are TRBV7-9 and TRBJ1-5, with D maybe TRBD1 (5 bases). Trimming removed 5 bases at V and 7 bases at J, with 18 bases between. The CDR3 sequence is 15 residues long. Germline CDR1 is SEHNR and CDR2 is FQNEAQ (reference sequence). The CDR3 region is CASSPSGQGGQPQHF. Here the CDR3 DNA reads TGTGCCAGCAGCCCCTCCGGTCAGGGTGGACAGCCCCAGCATTTT.

This chain links TRBV7-3 with TRBJ2-1; 7 bases are shared with TRBD1. There are 16 residues in the CDR3. The ends lost 1 base at V and 0 bases at J; junction bases unmatched: 3. Germline assignment: CDR1 SGHTA and CDR2 FQGTGA. The CDR3 coding sequence is TGTGCCAGCAGCTTAAGAGGGACAGCCTCCTACAATGAGCAGTTCTTC. Its protein is CASSLRGTASYNEQFF.

V is TRBV5-1 and J is TRBJ2-2; 9 positions agree with TRBD1. Germline V gene sequence: CDR1 SGHRS, CDR2 YFSETQ. The CDR3 totals 16 residues. V shed 3 bases, J shed 6 bases, and the junction held 9 bases outside the gene matches. The CDR3 DNA is TGCGCCAGCAGCTACCCGGCGACAGGGGGGGCCGGGGAGCTGTTTTTT. Translated, it gives CASSYPATGGAGELFF.

The V call is TRBV27, the J call TRBJ1-2; D unclear. Trimming removed 5 bases at V and 4 bases at J, with 11 bases between. Germline assignment: CDR1 MNHEY and CDR2 SMNVEV (reference sequence). This CDR3 is 13 amino acids long. CDR3 residues: CASSHREGYGYTF. CDR3 in DNA: TGTGCCAGCAGTCATCGGGAGGGCTATGGCTACACCTTC.

The sample holds one count of this clone. The chain has TRBV5-4 and TRBJ2-2, with a possible D match to TRBD2 (5 bases). The CDR3 runs 16 residues. Trimming took off 4 bases at V and 1 base at J, with 14 bases between the two ends. Germline-derived CDR1 and CDR2 are SGHNT and YYREEE (reference sequence). Here the CDR3 DNA reads TGTGCCAGCAGCCCACAATCGGGGTTGAACACCGGGGAGCTGTTTTTT. Translating gives CASSPQSGLNTGELFF.

Concerning this clone: Sequence at one end of the junction differs from germline and may be a read error. The rearrangement joins TRBV19 to TRBJ1-4; 8 bases map to TRBD1. CDR1 LNHDA and CDR2 SQIVND come from the germline V gene (reference sequence). This CDR3 is 15 amino acids long. This chain's CDR3 is CASSIQGATGEKLFF. The CDR3 nucleotides are TGTGCCAGTAGTATACAGGGGGCGACGGGGGAAAAGCTGTTTTTT. Filled out from reference TRBV19 and TRBJ1-4, the complete variable domain reads DGGITQSPKYLFRKEGQNVTLSCEQNLNHDAMYWYRQDPGQGLRLIYYSQIVNDFQKGDIAEGYSVSREKKESFPLTVTSAQKNPTAFYLCASSIQGATGEKLFFGSGTQLSVL.

The chain has TRBV3-1 (or the pseudogene TRBV3-2) and TRBJ1-2; TRBD1 might be the D (6 bases). The CDR3 covers 15 residues. Germline CDR1 LGHDT, CDR2 YNNKEL (reference sequence). V lost 0 bases and J 7 bases, leaving 15 bases between the germline ends. The CDR3 is CASSQDLAGVGGYTF. The CDR3 nucleotides are TGTGCCAGCAGCCAAGATCTGGCAGGGGTCGGTGGCTACACCTTC.

The chain is built from TRBV9 and TRBJ1-5; D not certain. Per germline, CDR1 SGDLS and CDR2 YYNGEE. The V and J ends lost 0 bases and 4 bases respectively, with 5 bases between them. This CDR3 is built from 13 residues. The CDR3 loop is CASSVGENQPQHF. The CDR3 DNA sequence: TGTGCCAGCAGCGTAGGAGAAAATCAGCCCCAGCATTTT.

This chain connects TRBV21-1 to TRBJ1-5; the table's TRBD1 call for D was not verified on the DNA. TRBV21-1 is assigned pseudogene status. The CDR3 is made up of 17 amino acids. The CDR3, as DNA: TGTGCCAGCAGCAAAGTCTGGGGGCACTATAGCAATCAGCCCCAGCATTTT. Translation: CASSKVWGHYSNQPQHF.

This clone was picked up a small number of times. The V and J genes are TRBV25-1 and TRBJ2-5, with a tentative D call TRBD1 (7 bases). This CDR3 region has 15 residues. Germline V lookup: CDR1 MGHDK, CDR2 SYGVNS. V lost 6 bases and J 5 bases, leaving 19 bases between the germline ends. The CDR3 DNA is TGTGCCAGCAGCCGGGGGCAGGGGGTCCAGGAGACCCAGTACTTC. It yields the protein CASSRGQGVQETQYF.

This clone was recorded at least ten times. V usage is TRBV27 and J usage is TRBJ2-1; 8 nucleotides align to TRBD2. J was trimmed by 14 bases and V by 5 bases; bases with no gene match: 11. CDR3 size: 13 residues. The germline CDR1 and CDR2 sequences are MNHEY and SMNVEV (reference sequence). Written as DNA, the CDR3 is TGTGCCAGCAGTCCAAGGACTAGCCCGACCAAGTTCTTC. This encodes CASSPRTSPTKFF.

This chain uses TRBV10-2 with TRBJ1-1; D is unclear. Germline-derived CDR1 and CDR2 are WSHSY and SAAADI. Trimming pared 6 bases from V and 6 bases from J, leaving 17 bases between. This CDR3 has 14 residues. As DNA, the CDR3 is TGCGCCAGCAGAAGACTTGATTTATCACCTGAAGCTTTCTTT. Translating gives CASRRLDLSPEAFF.

Of note for this clone: The sample contains more than one DNA sequence encoding this CDR3. The rearrangement uses TRBV5-4 and TRBJ2-1, with 10 nucleotides matching TRBD2. This CDR3 region has 15 residues. V trimming: 2 bases; J trimming: 5 bases; junction bases outside the gene matches: 4. CDR1 and CDR2 (germline): SGHNT, YYREEE (reference sequence). The CDR3 DNA sequence: TGTGCCAGCAGCTTAGGACTAGCGGAAAACAATGAGCAGTTCTTC. It translates to CASSLGLAENNEQFF.

This clone was observed a single time. The gene calls are TRBV5-5 and TRBJ1-3; 8 bases are a match to TRBD1. V lost 4 bases, J lost 4 bases, and 7 bases stayed unmatched. Germline assignment: CDR1 SGHKS and CDR2 YYEKEE (reference sequence). The CDR3 extends over 15 amino acids. This chain's CDR3 is CASSLRGPKGNTIYF. The CDR3 DNA follows: TGTGCCAGCAGCCTCAGGGGGCCGAAAGGAAACACCATATATTTT. Based on the CDR3 plus reference TRBV5-5 and TRBJ1-3, the full variable domain is DAGVTQSPTHLIKTRGQQVTLRCSPISGHKSVSWYQQVLGQGPQFIFQYYEKEERGRGNFPDRFSARQFPNYSSELNVNALLLGDSALYLCASSLRGPKGNTIYFGEGSWLTVV.

This clone appeared once. The chain couples TRBV7-2 to TRBJ1-2, with TRBD1 identical over 8 bases. The CDR3 covers 14 residues. Trimming took 1 base from V and 7 from J; bases not matched to a gene: 5. The germline V gene has CDR1 SGHTA and CDR2 FQGNSA. The CDR3 here is CASSLDRGTSGYTF. The CDR3 region has the DNA TGTGCCAGCAGCTTAGACAGGGGGACGTCTGGCTACACCTTC.

This rearrangement joins TRBV7-2 to TRBJ2-3; a weak D match, TRBD2 (5 bases). V was shortened by 1 base and J by 3 bases, with 8 bases between the two germline ends. CDR1 is SGHTA and CDR2 is FQGNSA in the germline V gene. The CDR3 length is 14 residues. The DNA of the CDR3 is TGTGCCAGCAGCTTAGACGGGGAGACAGATACGCAGTATTTT. Translated: CASSLDGETDTQYF.

The chain uses TRBV28 and TRBJ2-7; 9 nucleotides line up with TRBD1. CDR3 length equals 15 residues. Trimming at V came to 6 bases and at J to 1 base, leaving 7 bases not matched to a gene. Looked up from germline, CDR1 is MDHEN and CDR2 is SYDVKM. Here the CDR3 reads CASSRQGGGSYEQYF. CDR3 sequence (DNA): TGTGCCAGCAGCCGACAGGGGGGTGGTTCCTACGAGCAGTACTTC.

This rearrangement joins TRBV28 to TRBJ2-7, with a tentative D call TRBD2 (5 bases). This CDR3 region has 14 residues. The germline CDR1 and CDR2 sequences are MDHEN and SYDVKM. V dropped 2 bases and J dropped 1 base, with 9 bases sitting between them. The CDR3 DNA sequence: TGTGCCAGCAGTTTAAACCGGAGGTCCTACGAGCAGTACTTC. Its protein is CASSLNRRSYEQYF.

The chain is built from TRBV5-1 and TRBJ2-7; D perhaps matches TRBD2 (6 bases). Between the trimmed V and J ends, which lost 6 bases and 7 bases, there was a span of 23 bases. There are 15 residues in the CDR3. The germline gives CDR1 SGHRS, CDR2 YFSETQ. CDR3 region: CASNEEGQPAREQYF. DNA for the CDR3: TGCGCCAGCAATGAGGAGGGGCAACCTGCCAGGGAGCAGTACTTC. The full variable domain, its missing parts supplied by reference TRBV5-1 and TRBJ2-7, is KAGVTQTPRYLIKTRGQQVTLSCSPISGHRSVSWYQQTPGQGLQFLFEYFSETQRNKGNFPGRFSGRQFSNSRSEMNVSTLELGDSALYLCASNEEGQPAREQYFGPGTRLTVT.

Details on this clone: A read error may account for a junction end that differs from germline. The chain couples TRBV7-2 to TRBJ2-5; D might be TRBD2 (6 bases). There are 13 residues in the CDR3. Germline V gene sequence: CDR1 SGHTA, CDR2 FQGNSA. The CDR3 DNA reads as TGTGCCAGCAGTTTAGCGCGGGGAGAGACCCAGTACTTC. The encoded protein is CASSLARGETQYF.

J is TRBJ2-1 and V is TRBV6-5, with TRBD1 identical over 11 bases. There are 15 residues in the CDR3. V lost 6 bases, J lost 7 bases, and 8 bases stayed unmatched. Germline CDR1 and CDR2: MNHEY and SVGAGI. CDR3 nucleotide sequence: TGTGCCAGCAGGCCCGGACAGGGGGCGCGAAATGAGCAGTTCTTC. Its translation is CASRPGQGARNEQFF.

Only one count was recorded for this clone. The V gene is TRBV30, the J gene TRBJ1-1; D remains ambiguous. V was pared by 2 bases and J by 2 bases, with 15 bases between. This CDR3 is built from 15 residues. Germline loops: CDR1 GTSNPN, CDR2 SVGIG (reference sequence). The CDR3 DNA sequence: TGTGCCTGGAGTTCCCCTTCGGGAGATAACACTGAAGCTTTCTTT. It specifies CAWSSPSGDNTEAFF.